These 10 T cell receptor beta chains came from one sample sequenced in a study of vaccination and CD4 T cells after COVID-19. Documented treatment: approximately 11-day PBMC culture with coronavirus spike peptide pools or control peptides (ViraFEST assay). Sequencing of cultured CD4+ T cell DNA used the Oncomine TCR Beta short-read assay. TCRdb reanalysed the PCR reads using MiXCR and keeps one entry per CDR3 protein. The repertoire holds approximately 11,000 distinct CDR3 sequences, about 41% seen once, with roughly 11% in the top ten. No antigen has been identified for these receptors. Source: CD4+ T cells from blood, cultured in vitro, taken after SARS-CoV-2 vaccination. Source of these receptors: a human donor who had recovered from COVID-19.

V usage is TRBV5-1 and J usage is TRBJ1-1, with D hard to call. This CDR3 comprises 15 residues. Looked up from germline, CDR1 is SGHRS and CDR2 is YFSETQ. Trimming took 4 bases from V and 1 from J, leaving 14 bases between them. Here the CDR3 reads CASSPLQAGNTEAFF. In DNA, the CDR3 is TGCGCCAGCAGCCCCCTGCAGGCTGGGAACACTGAAGCTTTCTTT.

The chain links TRBV11-3 to TRBJ2-3, with TRBD2 identical over 10 bases. Trimming cost V 1 base and J 3 bases; bases outside gene matches: 16. Germline assignment: CDR1 SGHNT and CDR2 YENEEA. The CDR3 sequence is 20 residues long. The CDR3 sequence: CASSLGVGAGGPLETDTQYF. The CDR3 DNA reads as TGTGCCAGCAGCTTAGGAGTTGGAGCGGGAGGGCCGCTCGAGACAGATACGCAGTATTTT.

The gene calls are TRBV20-1 and TRBJ2-1, with D perhaps TRBD1 or TRBD2 (5 bases each). Trimming took 3 bases from V and 8 from J, leaving 14 bases between them. The CDR3 runs to 13 residues. CDR1 is DFQATT and CDR2 is SNEGSKA in the germline V gene (reference sequence). The CDR3 nucleotides are TGCAGTGCTAGCCACCGGGACGCCCATGAGCAGTTCTTC. Encoded protein: CSASHRDAHEQFF.

The chain employs TRBV11-3 and TRBJ1-1; 7 nucleotides agree with TRBD1. With 2 bases clipped from V and 1 base from J, the junction kept 10 bases outside the gene matches. Per the germline V gene, CDR1 is SGHNT and CDR2 is YENEEA. The CDR3 is 17 residues long. The CDR3 DNA sequence: TGTGCCAGCAGCTTACGGAAACTAGGGACAGAGAACACTGAAGCTTTCTTT. Its translation is CASSLRKLGTENTEAFF.

This clonotype came up a few times. This chain uses TRBV18 with TRBJ2-2; TRBD2 matches at 7 bases. The CDR3 runs 16 residues. The germline CDR1 and CDR2 sequences are KGHSH and LQKENI. V trimming: 2 bases; J trimming: 2 bases; junction bases outside the gene matches: 5. The CDR3 reads CASSPGLAGNTGELFF. CDR3 nucleotides: TGTGCCAGCTCACCAGGTTTAGCGGGCAACACCGGGGAGCTGTTTTTT. Using reference TRBV18 and TRBJ2-2 for the parts outside the CDR3, the full variable domain is NAGVMQNPRHLVRRRGQEARLRCSPMKGHSHVYWYRQLPEEGLKFMVYLQKENIIDESGMPKERFSAEFPKEGPSILRIQQVVRGDSAAYFCASSPGLAGNTGELFFGEGSRLTVL.

The CDR3 DNA sequence: TGTGCCTGGAGTGTACTGGCCTACGAGCAGTACTTC. It yields the protein CAWSVLAYEQYF. The chain combines TRBV30 with TRBJ2-7; no firm D call. Germline CDR1 GTSNPN, CDR2 SVGIG (reference sequence). The germline V and J ends were trimmed by 0 bases and 2 bases, with 5 bases remaining between them. CDR3 size: 12 residues.

CDR3 sequence: CASSGDRGYSNQPQHF. The CDR3 DNA is TGTGCCAGCAGTGGAGACAGGGGGTATAGCAATCAGCCCCAGCATTTT. V gene TRBV2 combines with J gene TRBJ1-5, with TRBD1 matching over 9 bases. The CDR3 runs 16 residues. V lost 4 bases to trimming and J lost 0 bases; unmatched junction nucleotides: 4. Germline-derived CDR1 and CDR2 are SNHLY and FYNNEI. Based on the CDR3 plus reference TRBV2 and TRBJ1-5, the full variable domain is EPEVTQTPSHQVTQMGQEVILRCVPISNHLYFYWYRQILGQKVEFLVSFYNNEISEKSEIFDDQFSVERPDGSNFTLKIRSTKLEDSAMYFCASSGDRGYSNQPQHFGDGTRLSIL.

In DNA, the CDR3 is TGTGCCAGCACGCCTCGGCGGGGCAGTGGATCACCCCTCCACTTT. It codes for CASTPRRGSGSPLHF. This chain joins TRBV27 and TRBJ1-6; D perhaps matches TRBD1 (5 bases). CDR3 length: 15 amino acids. Trimming pared 7 bases from V and 10 bases from J, leaving 20 bases between. Germline values: CDR1 MNHEY, CDR2 SMNVEV (reference sequence).

As concerns this clonotype: A much more abundant neighbour one base away suggests this may be a read error. This rearrangement joins TRBV12-3 or TRBV12-4 to TRBJ2-6, with D unclear. This CDR3 comprises 15 residues. The CDR3 protein is CVSSFLSSGANVLTF. In DNA, the CDR3 is TGTGTCAGCAGCTTCTTGAGCTCTGGGGCCAACGTCCTGACTTTC.

This clonotype occurred a few times. V is TRBV6-1 and J is TRBJ2-7; 9 bases line up with TRBD2. CDR1 is MNHNS, CDR2 SASEGT, per germline. The CDR3 has 12 amino acids. Trimming cost V 9 bases and J 2 bases; bases outside gene matches: 2. CDR3: CASGGRAYEQYF. For the CDR3, the DNA is TGTGCCAGTGGCGGGAGGGCCTACGAGCAGTACTTC.